This T cell receptor beta chain was sequenced in a study of OX40 agonist ivuxolimab in advanced cancers. Background on the study: Ivuxolimab, an agonist antibody against OX40 (CD134), was given to patients.

Worth noting for this clone: Its antigen remains unidentified.

Whole-study results and caveats: At doses 0.1 to 3.0 mg/kg, CD4+ and CD8+ clones expanded. Nonresponders, in some cases, also had low normalized T-cell clonal expansion. The study found among the lowest clonal expansion in partial responders at 0.1-3.0 mg/kg.

Assay: immunoSEQ multiplex PCR; the TCRdb copy retains only in-frame clones and omits some. Of roughly 110,000 clones in the sample, 90% are singletons; the top ten hold 0.45% to 0.5%. Germline-derived CDR1 and CDR2 are LNHDA and SQIVND (reference sequence). This CDR3 has 15 residues. V lost 5 bases to trimming and J lost 6 bases; unmatched junction nucleotides: 9. The chain combines TRBV19 with TRBJ2-5; TRBD1 matches at 10 bases. This clonotype was sampled from an adult with an advanced solid tumor such as melanoma, head and neck, liver or kidney cancer. The starting material was CD4+ or CD8+ T cells sorted from blood, obtained in a trial of the OX40 agonist ivuxolimab. The CDR3 loop reads CASSDPGTGAKTQYF. The CDR3 DNA reads TGTGCCAGTAGTGACCCCGGGACAGGGGCAAAGACCCAGTACTTC. Together with reference TRBV19 and TRBJ2-5, the CDR3 gives the full variable domain: DGGITQSPKYLFRKEGQNVTLSCEQNLNHDAMYWYRQDPGQGLRLIYYSQIVNDFQKGDIAEGYSVSREKKESFPLTVTSAQKNPTAFYLCASSDPGTGAKTQYFGPGTRLLVL.